Given below is one T cell receptor beta chain in context. This clonotype has ten or more counts. There is no known antigen for this receptor. Base qualities were left out, and no much larger clone turns up one base away. Library preparation used 5' RACE. The run used a NextSeq 500. To correct for sequencing error and PCR bias, the TCR library protocol tagged individual cDNA molecules with unique molecular identifiers. Both TCR alpha and beta chains were sequenced, and tight co-correlation was observed between alpha and beta sequence abundances in each sample. The paper's data handling went like this. V gene, J gene and CDR3 annotation of TCR sequences was performed with Decombinator V4. TCRs were defined as expanded if a significant change between any two time points was detected under a Poisson model with p below 0.0001. Abundances of TCRs were expressed as counts per million after normalisation to the total number of TCRs sequenced in each sample. VDJdb, accessed on 1 November 2021, was searched for TCRs annotated for CMV, EBV and SARS-CoV-2, and TCRs annotated for more than one antigen were excluded. TCRdb ran its own pipeline on the public reads, namely fastp trimming at Q25 and MiXCR clone calling, and kept in-frame beta chains. CDR3 protein sequences are deduplicated, and each keeps its most common genes and DNA. It is TCRdb's table, rather than the study itself, that gives the V and J calls and clone size. The sample table records 25,000 to 30,000 distinct CDR3 sequences; 3.5% to 5.5% of these occur just once. Around a tenth of the sample comes from the top ten.

This sample is part of a study of early T cells in non-severe SARS-CoV-2 infection (dated by TCRdb to the early 2020s). Notes on the research overall: Because TCR sequencing relied on bulk RNA taken from unsorted whole blood, pairing of alpha and beta chains was not possible.

The study was a case-control design nested within a healthcare worker cohort in London, UK, with weekly nasopharyngeal swab PCR tests and blood sampling. Healthcare workers were recruited during the week of the UK lockdown, between 23 and 31 March 2020, and followed weekly for up to roughly 15 weeks. Broad study findings and their caveats: VDJdb matching was skewed toward anti-spike CD8 responses, so virus-specific expansions were likely underestimated and private and CD4 specificities were missed.

The specimen was whole blood. The TCR comes from an adult who was a healthcare worker with PCR-confirmed SARS-CoV-2 infection or an uninfected control (not recorded which).

The nucleotide sequence is TGTGCCAGCAGCTCCTGGACTAGCGGGAGACCCTACGAGCAGTACTTC. Its protein is CASSSWTSGRPYEQYF. Recombination linked TRBV5-4 to TRBJ2-7; 13 central bases correspond to TRBD2. CDR1 and CDR2 (SGHNT, YYREEE) derive from the germline V gene (reference sequence). Trimmed from V: 3 bases; trimmed from J: 2 bases; junction bases lacking a gene match: 5. From the cysteine up to the phenylalanine, the CDR3 has a length of 16 residues. The only DNA kept is the CDR3, 48 bases in frame from the first base.